A single sample gave rise to the 18 T cell receptor beta chains below, sequenced in a study of T cells in Graves' hyperthyroidism and ophthalmopathy. RNA transcripts provided the source from which TCR beta CDR3 regions were amplified. During a first-round RT-PCR of the TCR CDR3, the HTBI primer set was used. MiXCR, applied by TCRdb to the multiplex PCR reads, yields one record per CDR3 protein. Of 600,000 to 700,000 distinct CDR3 sequences listed, 14% to 15% are singletons. Sequenced: blood. The receptors were sampled from a woman in her thirties or forties with Graves' ophthalmopathy.

This clonotype appeared a single time. This may arise from a read error, as a much more abundant clone is one base away. J is TRBJ2-2 and V is TRBV15, with a tentative D call TRBD2 (5 bases). The CDR3 loop spans 14 amino acids. Trimming cost V 8 bases and J 3 bases, with 13 bases left between them. Germline V gives CDR1 LNHNV, CDR2 YYDKDF (reference sequence). CDR3 nucleotides: TGTGCCACCGGCCGGGAAACTTACACCGGGGAGCTGTTTTTT. This encodes CATGRETYTGELFF.

The chain is built from TRBV13 and TRBJ1-6; no definite D call. CDR3 length: 15 amino acids. Germline CDR1 reads PRHDT; CDR2 reads FYEKMQ (reference sequence). Trimming took 5 bases from V and 7 from J, leaving 15 bases between them. In DNA, the CDR3 is TGTGCCAGCAGCCTAAGAGATGGTCGGAATTCACCCCTCCACTTT. Protein product: CASSLRDGRNSPLHF.

This clonotype appeared many times. The chain uses TRBV7-2 and TRBJ1-1, with TRBD1 as a possible D gene (5 bases). V dropped 2 bases and J dropped 2 bases, with 9 bases sitting between them. CDR1 is SGHTA, CDR2 FQGNSA, per germline. The CDR3 totals 14 residues. This CDR3 is CASSLRRGNTEAFF. DNA for the CDR3: TGTGCCAGCAGCTTACGAAGGGGAAACACTGAAGCTTTCTTT.

V and J are TRBV12-3 or TRBV12-4 and TRBJ2-7; D gene unclear. This CDR3 is 11 amino acids long. Trimming pared 6 bases from V and 4 bases from J, leaving 7 bases between. CDR3 residues: CASSEHYEQYF. The CDR3 nucleotides are TGTGCCAGCAGCGAACATTACGAGCAGTACTTC.

This clonotype was recorded at least ten times. This chain uses TRBV28 with TRBJ2-7, with D tentatively TRBD2 (5 bases). Germline CDR1 reads MDHEN; CDR2 reads SYDVKM. The CDR3 totals 14 residues. Trimming removed 5 bases at V and 2 bases at J, with 13 bases between. In nucleotides, the CDR3 is TGTGCCAGCAGTCCCCTCGGGGTCCCCTACGAGCAGTACTTC. This translates into CASSPLGVPYEQYF. Full variable domain (missing parts from reference TRBV28 and TRBJ2-7): DVKVTQSSRYLVKRTGEKVFLECVQDMDHENMFWYRQDPGLGLRLIYFSYDVKMKEKGDIPEGYSVSREKKERFSLILESASTNQTSMYLCASSPLGVPYEQYFGPGTRLTVT.

This clonotype was found many times. The V gene is TRBV2, the J gene TRBJ2-7; 14 nucleotides match TRBD2. The germline gives CDR1 SNHLY, CDR2 FYNNEI. The J segment lost 7 bases and the V segment lost 2 bases, leaving 7 bases of the junction unmatched. The CDR3 covers 16 residues. In DNA, the CDR3 is TGTGCCAGCAGTGAACCCGGGACTAGCGGGAGAGGGGAGCAGTACTTC. Its translation is CASSEPGTSGRGEQYF.

The sample holds many counts of this clonotype. It is unclear where the CDR3 begins or ends on the DNA, so no DNA is shown, and the CDR3 is as TCRdb lists it. The J gene is TRBJ1-1, the V gene TRBV12-3 or TRBV12-4; TRBD1 reflects the table's D call only, with no check against the DNA. Counting both end residues, the CDR3 totals 15 amino acids. CDR3 sequence: CASSTSTGWNTEAFF.

This clonotype showed up many times. This chain links TRBV29-1 with TRBJ2-7; 7 bases are a match to TRBD1. The V gene end was trimmed by 1 base and the J gene end by 3 bases; junction bases not matched to a gene: 9. CDR3 length: 15 amino acids. Looked up from germline, CDR1 is SQVTM and CDR2 is ANQGSEA. CDR3 sequence reads: CSVEGTGDRDYEQYF. DNA of the CDR3: TGCAGCGTTGAAGGTACTGGGGACAGAGACTACGAGCAGTACTTC.

This clonotype was seen many times. CDR3 in amino acids: CASSLAGDSGANVLTF. CDR3 DNA: TGCGCCAGCAGCTTGGCCGGTGACTCTGGGGCCAACGTCCTGACTTTC. The rearrangement joins TRBV5-1 to TRBJ2-6, with no clear D. V gave up 0 bases and J gave up 0 bases, with 7 bases separating them. Germline V gene lookup returns CDR1 SGHRS and CDR2 YFSETQ. The CDR3 has 16 residues.

There are many counts of this clonotype. The chain employs TRBV28 and TRBJ2-7; 9 nucleotides line up with TRBD1. V shed 4 bases and J 3 bases; nucleotides not matched to a gene: 16. The CDR3 covers 18 residues. The germline gives CDR1 MDHEN, CDR2 SYDVKM. The CDR3 reads CASSSPMRGTGPFYEQYF. The DNA for the CDR3 is TGTGCCAGCAGTTCCCCGATGAGGGGGACAGGGCCCTTCTACGAGCAGTACTTC.

This clonotype was seen repeatedly, ten times or more. V gene TRBV7-2 combines with J gene TRBJ2-5, with 7 positions matching TRBD2. From germline, CDR1 is SGHTA and CDR2 FQGNSA. The V and J ends lost 5 bases and 5 bases, in that order; junction bases with no gene match: 14. This CDR3 has 16 amino acids. The CDR3 reads CASSSSGGGPGETQYF. CDR3 nucleotides: TGTGCCAGCAGCAGTTCTGGGGGAGGGCCTGGGGAGACCCAGTACTTC.

This clonotype was seen only a few times. A much larger clone differs from this one at a single base, so this may be a read error. J is TRBJ2-7 and V is TRBV7-9; 11 nucleotides match TRBD2. The junction had 4 bases not matched to a gene; V was cut back by 3 bases and J by 3 bases. Germline assignment: CDR1 SEHNR and CDR2 FQNEAQ (reference sequence). There are 15 residues in the CDR3. CDR3 coding DNA: TGTGCCAGCAGCTTTAGCGGGAGGGCCCTCTACGAGCAGTACTTC. Encoded protein: CASSFSGRALYEQYF.

This clonotype was found many times. The chain links TRBV7-8 to TRBJ1-5; D not resolved. Germline CDR1 SGHVS, CDR2 FQNEAQ. V lost 5 bases and J lost 8, with 13 bases in between. The CDR3 has 13 amino acids. Here the CDR3 reads CASSRILEEPQHF. CDR3 nucleotides: TGTGCCAGCAGCCGAATATTGGAGGAGCCCCAGCATTTT.

The chain recombines TRBV27 with TRBJ2-7, with 8 bases fitting TRBD2. The V segment lost 5 bases and the J segment 7 bases; nucleotides outside the gene matches: 13. The CDR3 totals 15 residues. CDR1 is MNHEY and CDR2 is SMNVEV in the germline V gene (reference sequence). In DNA, the CDR3 is TGTGCCAGCAGTCCGGAGGAGCGGGAGCCGAGGGAGCAGTACTTC. The encoded protein is CASSPEEREPREQYF.

This clonotype was found many times. The chain joins TRBV20-1 to TRBJ1-2; no reliable D call. The germline V gene encodes CDR1 DFQATT and CDR2 SNEGSKA (reference sequence). The CDR3 is made up of 15 amino acids. V lost 3 bases, J lost 0 bases, and 14 bases lay in between. The CDR3 DNA reads TGCAGTGCTAGCCGGACGTCAGACCCTAACTATGGCTACACCTTC. This encodes CSASRTSDPNYGYTF.

This clonotype was recorded many times. The rearrangement joins TRBV19 to TRBJ1-2, with a weak D call TRBD1 (6 bases). V was shortened by 10 bases and J by 8 bases, with 17 bases between the two germline ends. CDR1 and CDR2 from the germline V gene are LNHDA and SQIVND (reference sequence). The CDR3 totals 12 residues. The CDR3 DNA reads TGTGCCACCTACAGGGAGCCTTGGGGCTACACCTTC. Its translation is CATYREPWGYTF. The whole variable domain, remainder taken from reference TRBV19 and TRBJ1-2, is DGGITQSPKYLFRKEGQNVTLSCEQNLNHDAMYWYRQDPGQGLRLIYYSQIVNDFQKGDIAEGYSVSREKKESFPLTVTSAQKNPTAFYLCATYREPWGYTFGSGTRLTVV.

This clonotype came up many times. The chain uses TRBV11-2 and TRBJ2-7; D not certain. The V gene lost 6 bases and the J gene lost 2 bases, with 17 bases spanning the gap. CDR3 length: 15 residues. The germline CDR1 and CDR2 sequences are SGHAT and FQNNGV. The CDR3 loop is CASRVDRVPTYEQYF. CDR3 nucleotide sequence: TGTGCCAGCAGAGTAGATAGGGTTCCCACCTACGAGCAGTACTTC.

The chain combines TRBV28 with TRBJ1-1, with D unresolved. CDR1 and CDR2 (germline): MDHEN, SYDVKM. Trimming removed 6 bases from V and 3 bases from J, with 14 bases in between. This CDR3 spans 14 amino acids. CDR3 coding DNA: TGTGCCAGCAGCTCCGGCGAATATTACACTGAAGCTTTCTTT. The encoded protein is CASSSGEYYTEAFF. The full variable domain, its missing parts supplied by reference TRBV28 and TRBJ1-1, is DVKVTQSSRYLVKRTGEKVFLECVQDMDHENMFWYRQDPGLGLRLIYFSYDVKMKEKGDIPEGYSVSREKKERFSLILESASTNQTSMYLCASSSGEYYTEAFFGQGTRLTVV.